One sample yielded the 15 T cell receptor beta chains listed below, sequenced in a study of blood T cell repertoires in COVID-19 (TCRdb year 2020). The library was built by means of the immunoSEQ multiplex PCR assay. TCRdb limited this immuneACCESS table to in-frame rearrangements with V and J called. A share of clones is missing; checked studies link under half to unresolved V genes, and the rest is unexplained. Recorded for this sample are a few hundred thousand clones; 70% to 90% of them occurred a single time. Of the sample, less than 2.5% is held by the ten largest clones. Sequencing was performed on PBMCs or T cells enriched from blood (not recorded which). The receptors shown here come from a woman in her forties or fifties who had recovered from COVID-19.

DNA for the CDR3: TGCGCCAGCTTCCGGGGTAGCGGAATGTACAATGAGCAGTTCTTC. It codes for CASFRGSGMYNEQFF. This rearrangement joins TRBV5-1 to TRBJ2-1; a possible D gene is TRBD2 (6 bases). Deletions cut 7 bases from V and 4 bases from J, with 18 bases between. Germline CDR1 and CDR2: SGHRS and YFSETQ. The CDR3 runs 15 residues.

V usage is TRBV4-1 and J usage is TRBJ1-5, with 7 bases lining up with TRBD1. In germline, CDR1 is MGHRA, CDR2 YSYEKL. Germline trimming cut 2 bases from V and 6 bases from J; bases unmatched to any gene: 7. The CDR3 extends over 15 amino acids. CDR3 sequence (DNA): TGCGCCAGCAGCCAACCATCGGACAGGATTCAGCCCCAGCATTTT. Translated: CASSQPSDRIQPQHF.

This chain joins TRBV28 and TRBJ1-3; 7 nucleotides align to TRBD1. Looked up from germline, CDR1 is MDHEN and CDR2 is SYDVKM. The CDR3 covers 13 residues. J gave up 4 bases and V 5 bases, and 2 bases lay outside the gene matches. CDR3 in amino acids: CASSPGGGNTIYF. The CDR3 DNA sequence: TGTGCCAGCAGTCCAGGGGGAGGAAACACCATATATTTT. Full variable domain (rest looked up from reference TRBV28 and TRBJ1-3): DVKVTQSSRYLVKRTGEKVFLECVQDMDHENMFWYRQDPGLGLRLIYFSYDVKMKEKGDIPEGYSVSREKKERFSLILESASTNQTSMYLCASSPGGGNTIYFGEGSWLTVV.

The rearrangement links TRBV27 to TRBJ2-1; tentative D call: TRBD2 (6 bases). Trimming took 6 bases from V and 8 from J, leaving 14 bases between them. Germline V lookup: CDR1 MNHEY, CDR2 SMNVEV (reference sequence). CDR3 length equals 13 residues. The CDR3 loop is CASRPNLAYEQFF. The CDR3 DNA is TGTGCCAGCAGACCTAATCTAGCGTATGAGCAGTTCTTC.

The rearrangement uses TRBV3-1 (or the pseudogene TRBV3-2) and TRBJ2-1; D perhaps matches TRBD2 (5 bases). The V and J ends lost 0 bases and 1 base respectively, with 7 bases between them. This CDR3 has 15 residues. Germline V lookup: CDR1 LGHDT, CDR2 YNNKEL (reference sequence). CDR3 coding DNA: TGTGCCAGCAGCCAAGAACTAGGATCCTACAATGAGCAGTTCTTC. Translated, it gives CASSQELGSYNEQFF.

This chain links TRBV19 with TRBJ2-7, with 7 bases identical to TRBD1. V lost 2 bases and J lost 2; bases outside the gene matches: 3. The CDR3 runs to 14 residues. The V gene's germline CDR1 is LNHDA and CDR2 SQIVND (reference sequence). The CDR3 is CASSISGTAYEQYF. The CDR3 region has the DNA TGTGCCAGTAGTATATCCGGGACAGCCTACGAGCAGTACTTC.

DNA for the CDR3: TGTGCCAGCCTTGGGGCGGAATCCTACAATGAGCAGTTCTTC. The encoded protein is CASLGAESYNEQFF. The chain joins TRBV28 to TRBJ2-1, with D perhaps TRBD1 (5 bases). The CDR3 has 14 amino acids. Germline CDR1 and CDR2: MDHEN and SYDVKM. V was trimmed by 8 bases and J by 1 base, leaving 12 bases between them. The variable domain in full, with the rest retrieved from reference TRBV28 and TRBJ2-1, is DVKVTQSSRYLVKRTGEKVFLECVQDMDHENMFWYRQDPGLGLRLIYFSYDVKMKEKGDIPEGYSVSREKKERFSLILESASTNQTSMYLCASLGAESYNEQFFGPGTRLTVL.

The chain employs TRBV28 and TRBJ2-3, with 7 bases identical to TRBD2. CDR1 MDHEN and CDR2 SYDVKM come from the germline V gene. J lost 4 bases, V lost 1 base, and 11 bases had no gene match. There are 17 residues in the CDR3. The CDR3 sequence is CASSLLLTSERPDTQYF. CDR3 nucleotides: TGTGCCAGCAGTTTATTGCTAACTAGCGAAAGGCCAGATACGCAGTATTTT.

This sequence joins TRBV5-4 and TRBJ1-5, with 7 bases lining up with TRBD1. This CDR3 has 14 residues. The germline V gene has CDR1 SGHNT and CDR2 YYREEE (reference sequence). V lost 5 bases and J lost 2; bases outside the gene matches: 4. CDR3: CASSRTGGNQPQHF. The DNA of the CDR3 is TGTGCCAGCAGTCGAACAGGGGGCAATCAGCCCCAGCATTTT.

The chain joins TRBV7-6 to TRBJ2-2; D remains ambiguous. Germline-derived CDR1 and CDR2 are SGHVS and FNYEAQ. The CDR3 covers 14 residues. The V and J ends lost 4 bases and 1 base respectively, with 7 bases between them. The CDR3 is CASSSRVNTGELFF. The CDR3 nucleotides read TGTGCCAGCAGCTCCCGCGTGAACACCGGGGAGCTGTTTTTT.

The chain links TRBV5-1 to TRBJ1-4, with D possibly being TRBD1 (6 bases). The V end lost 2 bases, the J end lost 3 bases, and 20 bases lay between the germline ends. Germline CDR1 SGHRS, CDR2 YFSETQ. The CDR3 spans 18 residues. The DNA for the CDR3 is TGCGCCAGCAGCTTTGATACAAACAGGGTTCTGGCTAATGAAAAACTGTTTTTT. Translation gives CASSFDTNRVLANEKLFF.

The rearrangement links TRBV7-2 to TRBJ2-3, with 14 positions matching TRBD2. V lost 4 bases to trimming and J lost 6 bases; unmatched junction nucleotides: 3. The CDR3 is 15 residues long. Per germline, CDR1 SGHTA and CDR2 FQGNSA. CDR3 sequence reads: CASSSGLAGGDTQYF. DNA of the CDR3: TGTGCCAGCAGCTCAGGACTAGCGGGAGGCGATACGCAGTATTTT.

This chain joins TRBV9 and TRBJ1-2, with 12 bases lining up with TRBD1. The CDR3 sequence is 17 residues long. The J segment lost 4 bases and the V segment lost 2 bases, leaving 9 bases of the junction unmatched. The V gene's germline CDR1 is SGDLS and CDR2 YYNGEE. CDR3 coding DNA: TGTGCCAGCAGCGTCGGGACAGGGGGCGCGTTAGGCTATGGCTACACCTTC. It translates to CASSVGTGGALGYGYTF.

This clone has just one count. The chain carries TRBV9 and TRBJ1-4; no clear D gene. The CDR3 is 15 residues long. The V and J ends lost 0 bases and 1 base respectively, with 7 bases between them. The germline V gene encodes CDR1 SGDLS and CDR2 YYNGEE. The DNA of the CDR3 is TGTGCCAGCAGCGTAGGCGGAGTAACTAATGAAAAACTGTTTTTT. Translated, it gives CASSVGGVTNEKLFF.

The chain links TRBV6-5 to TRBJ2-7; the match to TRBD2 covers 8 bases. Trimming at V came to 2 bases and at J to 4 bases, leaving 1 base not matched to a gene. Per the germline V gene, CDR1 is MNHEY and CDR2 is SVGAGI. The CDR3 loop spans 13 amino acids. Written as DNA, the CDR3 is TGTGCCAGCAGTTACGGACTAGCTTACGAGCAGTACTTC. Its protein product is CASSYGLAYEQYF.